This entry is about one TCR beta chain. These data are taken from a study of shared clonotypes between healthy human individuals. The table came from immunoSEQ multiplex PCR; TCRdb's copy has only in-frame clones and leaves some out. The data show 1,400,000 or so clones, with approximately 98.5% seen just once and roughly 0.35% held by the top ten. This CDR3 is 13 amino acids long. V lost 5 bases and J lost 5, with 10 bases in between. Germline V gene sequence: CDR1 MNHNY, CDR2 SVGAGI (reference sequence). This sequence joins TRBV6-6 and TRBJ2-1; D remains ambiguous. Input material: naive CD4+ T cells sorted from blood. Subset indicated: CD45RA+ positively selected. The TCR sequence derives from a man aged 25-45 years in good health. The CDR3 bases are TGTGCCAGCAGTACCCGGGCGAACAATGAGCAGTTCTTC. It encodes CASSTRANNEQFF.